The present T cell receptor (beta chain) was sequenced within a study of T cell repertoires in cytomegalovirus infection. In the study overall: Indicated by public TCR beta signatures were CMV infection and matching HLA type.

General study findings and limits: In two of eight donors, the top clonotype was HLA-C-restricted CMV-specific.

TCRdb reprocessed the reads with MiXCR, giving one entry per CDR3 protein. The sample consists of some 300,000 distinct CDR3 sequences, roughly an eighth of them appearing once. This CDR3 region has 15 residues. Deletions cut 0 bases from V and 1 base from J, with 8 bases between. CDR1 is SEHNR and CDR2 is FQNEAQ in the germline V gene (reference sequence). This clonotype was counted many times. Its antigen is unknown. The J gene is TRBJ2-3, the V gene TRBV7-9, with a possible D match to TRBD1 (6 bases). The origin of this receptor is a human donor in good health (CMV status not recorded). Some clones in this sample may be carry-over from other donors' samples. The material sequenced was PBMCs. CDR3 coding DNA: TGTGCCAGCAGCTTAGCGGGGGCCCGCACAGATACGCAGTATTTT. Its translation: CASSLAGARTDTQYF.